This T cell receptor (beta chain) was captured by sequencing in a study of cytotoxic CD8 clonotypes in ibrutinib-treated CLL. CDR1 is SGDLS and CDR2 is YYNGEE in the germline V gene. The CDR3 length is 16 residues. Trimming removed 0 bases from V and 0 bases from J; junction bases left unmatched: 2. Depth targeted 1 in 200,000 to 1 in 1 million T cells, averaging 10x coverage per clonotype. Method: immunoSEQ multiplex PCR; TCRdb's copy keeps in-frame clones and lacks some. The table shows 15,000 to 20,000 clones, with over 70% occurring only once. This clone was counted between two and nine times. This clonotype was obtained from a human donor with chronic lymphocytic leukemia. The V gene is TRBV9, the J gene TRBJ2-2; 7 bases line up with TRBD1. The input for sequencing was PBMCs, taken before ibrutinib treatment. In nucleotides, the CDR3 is TGTGCCAGCAGCGTAGCCGGGACAGCGAACACCGGGGAGCTGTTTTTT. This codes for CASSVAGTANTGELFF.